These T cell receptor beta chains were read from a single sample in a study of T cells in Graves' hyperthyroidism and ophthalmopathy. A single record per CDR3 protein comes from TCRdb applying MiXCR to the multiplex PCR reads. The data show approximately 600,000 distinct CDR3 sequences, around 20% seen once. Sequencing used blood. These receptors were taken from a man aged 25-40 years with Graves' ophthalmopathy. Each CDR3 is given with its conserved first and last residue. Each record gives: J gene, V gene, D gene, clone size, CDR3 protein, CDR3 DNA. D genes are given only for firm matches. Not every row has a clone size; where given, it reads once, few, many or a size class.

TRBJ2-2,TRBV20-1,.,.,CSAREDGKLGTGELFF,TGCAGTGCTAGAGAGGACGGAAAGTTAGGCACCGGGGAGCTGTTTTTT
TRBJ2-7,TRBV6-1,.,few,CASSETDSYEQYF,TGTGCCAGCAGTGAGACAGACTCCTACGAGCAGTACTTC
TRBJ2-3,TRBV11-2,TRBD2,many,CASTRTSGTKDTQYF,TGTGCCAGCACCCGGACTAGCGGGACCAAGGATACGCAGTATTTT
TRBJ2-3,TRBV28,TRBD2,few,CASSFGLAGDLDTQYF,TGTGCCAGCAGTTTCGGACTAGCGGGAGACTTAGATACGCAGTATTTT
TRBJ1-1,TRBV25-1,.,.,CATQGAGAKTGAFF,TGTGCCACCCAAGGGGCAGGGGCCAAGACTGGAGCTTTCTTT
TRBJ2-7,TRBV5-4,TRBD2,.,CASSGAGGPGEQYF,TGTGCCAGCAGCGGAGCGGGAGGGCCCGGCGAGCAGTACTTC
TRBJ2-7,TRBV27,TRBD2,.,CASSLGLAGEREQYF,TGTGCCAGCAGTTTAGGACTAGCGGGAGAACGCGAGCAGTACTTC
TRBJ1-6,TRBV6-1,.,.,CASTNSANNSPLHF,TGTGCCAGCACTAACAGCGCAAATAATTCACCCCTCCACTTT
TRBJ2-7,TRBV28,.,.,CAGSFGGPGSAESYEQYF,TGTGCCGGCAGTTTCGGAGGGCCGGGTTCCGCCGAGTCCTACGAGCAGTACTTC
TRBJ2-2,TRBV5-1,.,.,CASSSGQATGELFF,TGCGCCAGCAGCTCCGGGCAGGCCACCGGGGAGCTGTTTTTT
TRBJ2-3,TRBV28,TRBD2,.,CASSFRGTSGRTQYF,TGTGCCAGCAGTTTCCGGGGGACTAGCGGGAGAACGCAGTATTTT
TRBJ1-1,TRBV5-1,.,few,CASSITGYTEAFF,TGCGCCAGCAGCATAACAGGGTACACTGAAGCTTTCTTT
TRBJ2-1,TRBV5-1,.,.,CASTNWGNDEQFF,TGCGCCAGCACGAATTGGGGAAACGATGAGCAGTTCTTC
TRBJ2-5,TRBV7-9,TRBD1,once,CASSWGDREWEETQYF,TGTGCCAGCAGCTGGGGGGACAGGGAATGGGAAGAGACCCAGTACTTC
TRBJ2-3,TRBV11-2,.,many,CASSSPEGTQYF,TGTGCCAGCAGCTCCCCCGAAGGGACGCAGTATTTT
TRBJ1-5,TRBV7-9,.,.,CASSFAEGRNQPQHF,TGTGCCAGCAGCTTTGCGGAAGGAAGGAATCAGCCCCAGCATTTT
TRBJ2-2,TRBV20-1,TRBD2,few,CSARDRTSVRSNTGELFF,TGCAGTGCTAGAGATAGGACTAGCGTAAGATCGAACACCGGGGAGCTGTTTTTT
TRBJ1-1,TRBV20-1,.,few,CSASPQERVGYTEAFF,TGCAGTGCTAGTCCCCAGGAGCGCGTGGGGTACACTGAAGCTTTCTTT
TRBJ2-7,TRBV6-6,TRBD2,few,CASSYSSGSEQYF,TGTGCCAGCAGTTACAGTAGCGGGAGCGAGCAGTACTTC
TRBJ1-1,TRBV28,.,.,CASSFQGEIGTEAFF,TGTGCCAGCAGTTTTCAAGGGGAAATCGGCACTGAAGCTTTCTTT
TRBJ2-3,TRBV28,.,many,CASFGPGPGTDTQYF,TGTGCCAGCTTCGGTCCGGGACCAGGCACAGATACGCAGTATTTT
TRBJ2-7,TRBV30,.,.,CASAEGIEQYF,TGTGCCTCGGCCGAAGGGATCGAGCAGTACTTC
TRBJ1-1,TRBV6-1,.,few,CALDITMNTEAFF,TGTGCCCTCGATATAACCATGAACACTGAAGCTTTCTTT
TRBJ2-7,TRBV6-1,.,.,CASSVQAFYEQYF,TGTGCCAGCAGTGTGCAGGCCTTCTACGAGCAGTACTTC
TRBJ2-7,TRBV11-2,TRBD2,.,CASSLPGLAGQISYEQYF,TGTGCCAGCAGCTTACCGGGACTAGCGGGACAAATCTCCTACGAGCAGTACTTC
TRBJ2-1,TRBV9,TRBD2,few,CASSMGLAGVEQFF,TGTGCCAGCAGCATGGGACTAGCGGGAGTTGAGCAGTTCTTC
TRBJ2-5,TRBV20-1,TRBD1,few,CSITNRGHRETQYF,TGCAGTATCACCAACAGGGGGCACAGAGAGACCCAGTACTTC
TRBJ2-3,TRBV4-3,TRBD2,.,CASSQGTSGLDTQYF,TGCGCCAGCAGCCAAGGGACTAGCGGGCTGGATACGCAGTATTTT
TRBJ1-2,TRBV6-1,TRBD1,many,CASSVTGANYGYTF,TGTGCCAGCAGTGTGACAGGGGCGAACTATGGCTACACCTTC
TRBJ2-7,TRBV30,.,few,CAWSVRGLPYEQYF,TGTGCCTGGAGTGTGCGGGGGCTCCCTTACGAGCAGTACTTC
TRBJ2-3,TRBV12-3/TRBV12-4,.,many,CASSGGWKDTQYF,TGTGCCAGCAGCGGAGGGTGGAAAGATACGCAGTATTTT
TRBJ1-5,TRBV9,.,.,CASGEDQPQHF,TGTGCCAGCGGAGAGGATCAGCCCCAGCATTTT
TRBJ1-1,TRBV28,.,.,CASRMSGTEAFF,TGTGCCAGCAGAATGAGCGGCACTGAAGCTTTCTTT
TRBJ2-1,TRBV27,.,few,CASSNRLVRGSNEQFF,TGTGCCAGCAGTAACCGACTAGTTAGGGGGAGCAATGAGCAGTTCTTC
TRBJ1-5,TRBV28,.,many,CASSRRGVTFQPQHF,TGTGCCAGCAGCCGACGCGGGGTCACTTTTCAGCCCCAGCATTTT
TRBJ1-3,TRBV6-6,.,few,CASSYMGGGSGNTIYF,TGTGCCAGCAGTTACATGGGCGGCGGGTCTGGAAACACCATATATTTT
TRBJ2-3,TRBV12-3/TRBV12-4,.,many,CASSLTTEVPDTQYF,TGTGCCAGCAGCCTCACAACCGAAGTGCCAGATACGCAGTATTTT
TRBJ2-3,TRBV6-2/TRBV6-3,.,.,CASRSGASVTQYF,TGTGCCAGCAGGTCAGGGGCATCGGTTACGCAGTATTTT
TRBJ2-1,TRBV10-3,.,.,CAIEGGGGGEQFF,TGTGCCATCGAGGGGGGGGGGGGAGGAGAGCAGTTCTTC
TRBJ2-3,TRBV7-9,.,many,CASNTQRGVSTDTQYF,TGTGCCAGCAACACCCAGCGCGGAGTAAGCACAGATACGCAGTATTTT